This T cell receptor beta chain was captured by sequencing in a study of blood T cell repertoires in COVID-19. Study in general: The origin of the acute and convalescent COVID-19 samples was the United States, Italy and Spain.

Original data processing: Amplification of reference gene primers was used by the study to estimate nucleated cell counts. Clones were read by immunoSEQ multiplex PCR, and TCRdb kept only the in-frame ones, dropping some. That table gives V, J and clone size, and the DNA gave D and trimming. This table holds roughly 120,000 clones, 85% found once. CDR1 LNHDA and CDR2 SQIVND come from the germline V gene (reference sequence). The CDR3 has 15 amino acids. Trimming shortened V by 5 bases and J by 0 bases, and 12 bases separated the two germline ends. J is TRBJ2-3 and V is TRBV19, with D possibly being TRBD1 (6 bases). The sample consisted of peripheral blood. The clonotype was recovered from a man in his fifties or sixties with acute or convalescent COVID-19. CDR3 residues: CASSQGLRSTDTQYF. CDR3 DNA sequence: TGTGCCAGTAGTCAGGGGCTCAGGAGCACAGATACGCAGTATTTT.